This entry lists 15 T cell receptor beta chains sequenced from one sample in a study of CD8 T cells in Susac syndrome. The authors reverse transcribed about 0.5 to 1 ug RNA with random hexamers. TCRdb re-derived calls from the immunoSEQ multiplex PCR reads in MiXCR, one entry per CDR3 protein. The sample records a few hundred thousand distinct CDR3 sequences, 92% being singletons. Sequenced input: CD8+ T cells from PBMCs. The receptor source for this set is a human donor with multiple sclerosis.

The chain uses TRBV7-9 and TRBJ2-1; 7 bases are a match to TRBD2. V gave up 8 bases and J gave up 8 bases; unmatched junction bases: 6. Germline V lookup: CDR1 SEHNR, CDR2 FQNEAQ (reference sequence). The CDR3 totals 12 residues. Here the CDR3 DNA reads TGTGCCAGCTCGGACCGGGGGGATGAGCAGTTCTTC. Its translation is CASSDRGDEQFF.

The chain combines TRBV11-1 with TRBJ2-3; tentative D call: TRBD1 (6 bases). Germline V gives CDR1 SGHAT, CDR2 FQDESV (reference sequence). CDR3 size: 14 residues. The ends were cut back, 1 base at V and 3 bases at J, with 8 bases in the middle. The CDR3 coding sequence is TGTGCCAGCAGCTTAGTCCAGGGGACAGATACGCAGTATTTT. It translates to CASSLVQGTDTQYF. Variable domain in full (rest from reference TRBV11-1 and TRBJ2-3): EAEVAQSPRYKITEKSQAVAFWCDPISGHATLYWYRQILGQGPELLVQFQDESVVDDSQLPKDRFSAERLKGVDSTLKIQPAELGDSAMYLCASSLVQGTDTQYFGPGTRLTVL.

V is TRBV27 and J is TRBJ1-1; no firm D call. The CDR3 is made up of 13 amino acids. Trimming left V 6 bases short and J 3 bases short, with 11 bases between. Germline V CDR1 and CDR2: MNHEY, SMNVEV (reference sequence). CDR3 bases: TGTGCCAGCAGCACCGGGCCCCACACTGAAGCTTTCTTT. Translating it yields CASSTGPHTEAFF.

This clonotype was recorded once. The CDR3 nucleotides are TGTGCCAGCAGTTACTCGGCCATACAGGGGCGACGAGAGCAGTACTTC. Its translation is CASSYSAIQGRREQYF. This rearrangement joins TRBV6-5 to TRBJ2-7; 7 bases map to TRBD1. This CDR3 region has 16 residues. Germline CDR1 MNHEY, CDR2 SVGAGI. V was pared by 0 bases and J by 7 bases, with 12 bases of the junction left unmatched.

The gene calls are TRBV10-3 and TRBJ2-7; 10 bases agree with TRBD1. V lost 3 bases to trimming and J lost 3 bases; unmatched junction nucleotides: 5. This CDR3 is 15 amino acids long. The germline V gene encodes CDR1 ENHRY and CDR2 SYGVKD. In DNA form, the CDR3 reads TGTGCCATCAGTGAACGGGACAGGGGCATCTACGAGCAGTACTTC. It encodes CAISERDRGIYEQYF.

This rearrangement joins TRBV6-1 to TRBJ2-2; possibly TRBD1 or TRBD2 for D (5 bases each). The germline V and J ends were trimmed by 1 base and 4 bases, with 16 bases remaining between them. Per the germline V gene, CDR1 is MNHNS and CDR2 is SASEGT. This CDR3 is built from 17 residues. The CDR3 sequence is CASSEGGMGVSTGELFF. For the CDR3, the DNA is TGTGCCAGCAGTGAAGGGGGCATGGGGGTTAGCACCGGGGAGCTGTTTTTT.

The chain links TRBV7-8 to TRBJ2-3, with D tentatively TRBD1 (6 bases). The germline V gene encodes CDR1 SGHVS and CDR2 FQNEAQ. Trimming cost V 0 bases and J 3 bases, with 13 bases left between them. The CDR3 has 16 residues. The CDR3 DNA reads as TGTGCCAGCAGCTTAGCGTGGACAGCGGTGACAGATACGCAGTATTTT. The encoded protein is CASSLAWTAVTDTQYF.

A remark on this clonotype: A read error may produce the germline difference seen at one junction end. As DNA, the CDR3 is TGCACCAGCAGCTTGGTCCCGGCGGGAGGCGTGGGCACAGATACGCAGTATTTT. It is translated as CTSSLVPAGGVGTDTQYF. This chain uses TRBV7-2 with TRBJ2-3, with 8 bases lining up with TRBD2. The CDR3 is made up of 18 amino acids. Germline V gene sequence: CDR1 SGHTA, CDR2 FQGNSA.

V gene TRBV29-1 combines with J gene TRBJ1-3, with D possibly being TRBD1 (5 bases). The ends were cut back, 0 bases at V and 4 bases at J, with 13 bases in the middle. Germline CDR1 SQVTM, CDR2 ANQGSEA. The CDR3 consists of 15 residues. For the CDR3, the DNA is TGCAGCGTTGAAGATGGCGCAGGGCTCGGAAACACCATATATTTT. It is translated as CSVEDGAGLGNTIYF.

This chain links TRBV5-6 with TRBJ2-7; 13 bases match TRBD2. CDR3 length: 16 amino acids. After removal of 3 bases from V and 2 bases from J, the junction contained 5 bases not matched to a gene. Per the germline V gene, CDR1 is SGHDT and CDR2 is YYEEEE. The CDR3 DNA reads TGTGCCAGCAGCTGGGGAGGGACTAGCGGGACCTACGAGCAGTACTTC. Translating gives CASSWGGTSGTYEQYF.

The chain links TRBV5-4 to TRBJ2-1, with 12 positions matching TRBD2. Germline V lookup: CDR1 SGHNT, CDR2 YYREEE (reference sequence). Unmatched junction bases numbered 4, after V lost 4 bases and J lost 5 bases. This CDR3 is built from 15 residues. The CDR3: CASSLAGGLDNEQFF. The DNA for the CDR3 is TGTGCCAGCAGCCTAGCGGGGGGGTTGGACAATGAGCAGTTCTTC.

The genes are TRBV6-2 or TRBV6-3 and TRBJ2-7; a weak D match, TRBD2 (7 bases). V was pared by 6 bases and J by 3 bases, with 15 bases between. The CDR3 is 14 residues long. Germline CDR1 and CDR2: MNHEY and SVGEGT. CDR3 coding DNA: TGTGCCAGCAGCTTAATGGGGGGGCGCTACGAGCAGTACTTC. This codes for CASSLMGGRYEQYF.

This clonotype has a single count. The V and J genes are TRBV12-3 or TRBV12-4 and TRBJ2-2; a possible D gene is TRBD2 (5 bases). Between the trimmed V and J ends, which lost 6 bases and 3 bases, there was a span of 8 bases. CDR3 length equals 13 residues. The CDR3 bases are TGTGCCAGCAGAGACTACTACACCGGGGAGCTGTTTTTT. This gives the protein CASRDYYTGELFF.

The rearrangement links TRBV9 to TRBJ1-2; no definite D call. Germline V gene lookup returns CDR1 SGDLS and CDR2 YYNGEE. The CDR3 is 14 amino acids. V was cut by 0 bases and J by 2 bases, with 8 bases left in between. The DNA of the CDR3 is TGTGCCAGCAGCGTAGAACCAAGGAACTATGGCTACACCTTC. It encodes CASSVEPRNYGYTF.

The J gene is TRBJ1-2, the V gene TRBV3-1; the match to TRBD1 covers 8 bases. Germline lookup yields CDR1 LGHDT and CDR2 YNNKEL (reference sequence). The CDR3 runs 16 residues. Germline trimming cut 1 base from V and 4 bases from J; bases unmatched to any gene: 8. The CDR3 DNA follows: TGTGCCAGCAGCCAAGGAAAGACAGGGGACGGCTATGGCTACACCTTC. Its translation: CASSQGKTGDGYGYTF.